This T cell receptor beta chain was captured by sequencing in a study of CD8 T cell repertoires and HIV-1 epitope variants. The overall study: Each of Twenty-five Gag and Nef epitope peptides stimulated a separate culture. Controls included no peptide, Ebola AY9 epitope, and a CMV, EBV, flu pool. Points from the study as a whole: Most of the nine antigen-specific clonotypes appeared cross-reactive to autologous or escape variants.

Sequencing was performed with immunoSEQ multiplex PCR; in TCRdb, only in-frame clones are kept and a portion is missing. The sample lists about 2,800 clones, about 69% seen once, with approximately 36% in the top ten. Germline CDR1 reads SGHNT; CDR2 reads YENEEA. The germline V and J ends were trimmed by 5 bases and 0 bases, with 8 bases remaining between them. This CDR3 comprises 13 residues. This clone was observed a few times. The antigen remains undetermined. The chain links TRBV11-3 to TRBJ2-7; D unclear. The clonotype comes from a male donor with HIV. Source material: cultured CD8+ T cells derived from PBMCs. CDR3 region: CASSAPSSYEQYF. CDR3 DNA sequence: TGTGCCAGCAGCGCCCCCAGCTCCTACGAGCAGTACTTC.